Given below is one T cell receptor (beta chain) in context. Antigen unknown. The junction does not match germline at one end; this may be a read error. This sample's time point: persistent/refractory GD, antithyroid drugs over 5 years with positive TRAb. Making the TCR library involved RNA that had been extracted from PBMCs. This specimen comes from a study of regulatory T cells in long-lasting Graves disease. Background on the study: Persistence in Graves' disease denoted antithyroid drug use beyond 5 years alongside positive TSH receptor antibodies. Points from the study as a whole: Accuracy could have been hurt by small sample size. Newly diagnosed patients had higher TCR diversity than persistent Graves' patients did.

The authors built TCR beta libraries using iRepertoire HTBI primers and Arm-PCR of CDR3 regions. MiXCR, run by TCRdb on the multiplex PCR reads, gives a single entry per CDR3 protein. The sample lists fewer than 400,000 distinct CDR3 sequences; roughly 20% were seen once. The source material was peripheral blood mononuclear cells (PBMCs), sampled when the disease was refractory, from a patient treated with antithyroid drugs. The TCR comes from a female donor with Graves disease.

DNA for the CDR3: TGTGCCAACAGCCAAGGTCCTCGGGAGTTCCAAGAGACCCAGTACTTC. Amino acids: CANSQGPREFQETQYF. J is TRBJ2-5 and V is TRBV4-2; the D gene is possibly TRBD2 (6 bases). CDR1 LGHNA and CDR2 YNFKEQ come from the germline V gene. CDR3 size: 16 residues.